The next 28 T cell receptor beta chains were all read from a single sample in a study of shared clonotypes between healthy human individuals. Libraries were prepared by immunoSEQ multiplex PCR; TCRdb keeps only in-frame clonotypes and omits some of them. The table includes around 88,000 clones, almost 70% detected once. The sample was memory CD8+ T cells sorted from blood. The subset here: CD45RO+ cells pooled with CCR7-negative TemRA cells. These receptors originate from a man younger than 40 in good health.

V is TRBV4-3 and J is TRBJ2-1; 9 bases are shared with TRBD2. Per the germline V gene, CDR1 is LGHNA and CDR2 is YSLEER. CDR3 length: 18 residues. V was clipped by 1 base and J by 2 bases; unmatched bases: 9. DNA of the CDR3: TGCGCCAGCAGCCAAGGAGTCCGCGGGAGGGGACCCTACAATGAGCAGTTCTTC. This translates into CASSQGVRGRGPYNEQFF.

This rearrangement joins TRBV6-6 to TRBJ2-5; D not certain. Per germline, CDR1 MNHNY and CDR2 SVGAGI (reference sequence). The CDR3 is 12 residues long. The V gene lost 5 bases and the J gene lost 5 bases, with 9 bases spanning the gap. The CDR3 nucleotides are TGTGCCAGCAGTCGACATCCGGAGACCCAGTACTTC. This codes for CASSRHPETQYF.

V and J are TRBV5-1 and TRBJ2-3; D not resolved. The CDR3 covers 15 residues. Germline assignment: CDR1 SGHRS and CDR2 YFSETQ. V was cut by 0 bases and J by 4 bases, with 12 bases left in between. In DNA, the CDR3 is TGCGCCAGCAGCTTGGGAGCCCTGGCGTCAGATACGCAGTATTTT. Amino acids: CASSLGALASDTQYF.

The V call is TRBV19, the J call TRBJ1-5, with D possibly matching TRBD1 (6 bases). The CDR3 is 14 residues long. The V end was cut by 8 bases, the J end by 3 bases, with 14 bases between. Per germline, CDR1 LNHDA and CDR2 SQIVND (reference sequence). The DNA of the CDR3 is TGTGCCAGTGCCAAACAGGGTCCCAATCAGCCCCAGCATTTT. Translating gives CASAKQGPNQPQHF.

V is TRBV5-4 and J is TRBJ2-7; tentative D call: TRBD1 (6 bases). CDR1 SGHNT and CDR2 YYREEE come from the germline V gene (reference sequence). V dropped 4 bases and J dropped 0 bases, with 17 bases sitting between them. The CDR3 spans 16 residues. The CDR3 loop is CASSTFGTSSSYEQYF. The CDR3 region has the DNA TGTGCCAGCAGCACATTCGGGACATCAAGCTCCTACGAGCAGTACTTC.

By share, this clone ranks as medium-sized. This chain connects TRBV7-9 to TRBJ2-2; D assignment may be TRBD1 or TRBD2 (5 bases each). Germline CDR1 and CDR2: SEHNR and FQNEAQ (reference sequence). CDR3 length: 19 amino acids. Between the trimmed V and J ends, which lost 2 bases and 0 bases, there was a span of 19 bases. In DNA, the CDR3 is TGTGCCAGCAGCTTAAACGGGGCAGACACTTCCGCGAACACCGGGGAGCTGTTTTTT. Amino acids: CASSLNGADTSANTGELFF. The full variable domain, its missing parts supplied by reference TRBV7-9 and TRBJ2-2, is DTGVSQNPRHKITKRGQNVTFRCDPISEHNRLYWYRQTLGQGPEFLTYFQNEAQLEKSRLLSDRFSAERPKGSFSTLEIQRTEQGDSAMYLCASSLNGADTSANTGELFFGEGSRLTVL.

This clone occurred a few times. The V gene is TRBV4-3, the J gene TRBJ2-1, with 7 bases fitting TRBD2. The V gene end was trimmed by 0 bases and the J gene end by 10 bases; junction bases not matched to a gene: 6. This CDR3 comprises 14 residues. Germline V CDR1 and CDR2: LGHNA, YSLEER. This CDR3 reads CASSQDGRGGEQFF. The CDR3 DNA reads TGCGCCAGCAGCCAAGACGGTCGGGGAGGGGAGCAGTTCTTC.

The chain uses TRBV7-2 and TRBJ1-2, with 9 positions matching TRBD1. From germline, CDR1 is SGHTA and CDR2 FQGNSA. This CDR3 spans 14 amino acids. V trimming: 3 bases; J trimming: 12 bases; junction bases outside the gene matches: 11. CDR3: CASSFSGTGIVNTF. DNA for the CDR3: TGTGCCAGCAGCTTCTCCGGGACAGGGATTGTCAACACCTTC. The entire variable domain, with the rest obtained from reference TRBV7-2 and TRBJ1-2, is as follows: GAGVSQSPSNKVTEKGKDVELRCDPISGHTALYWYRQSLGQGLEFLIYFQGNSAPDKSGLPSDRFSAERTGGSVSTLTIQRTQQEDSAVYLCASSFSGTGIVNTFGSGTRLTVV.

The chain recombines TRBV6-5 with TRBJ1-1; 9 bases line up with TRBD1. CDR3 length: 15 amino acids. The trim removed 10 bases at V and 1 base at J, leaving 10 bases unmatched. Germline CDR1 reads MNHEY; CDR2 reads SVGAGI. The CDR3 DNA follows: TGTGCCATTCGGGGACAGGGCAATGGGAACACTGAAGCTTTCTTT. The encoded protein is CAIRGQGNGNTEAFF.

The rearrangement joins TRBV10-2 to TRBJ1-2; 9 nucleotides align to TRBD1. Germline V gene lookup returns CDR1 WSHSY and CDR2 SAAADI. With V trimmed by 6 bases and J by 2 bases, 4 bases remained unmatched. CDR3 length: 14 residues. The chain's CDR3 is CASRAGTGNYGYTF. CDR3 nucleotides: TGCGCCAGCAGAGCCGGGACAGGGAACTATGGCTACACCTTC.

The chain uses TRBV6-6 and TRBJ2-5, with D maybe TRBD1 (5 bases). Between the trimmed V and J ends, which lost 4 bases and 5 bases, there was a span of 11 bases. Germline CDR1 is MNHNY and CDR2 is SVGAGI (reference sequence). This CDR3 comprises 13 residues. In DNA, the CDR3 is TGTGCCAGCAGTTTGACAGCTCTGGAGACCCAGTACTTC. This codes for CASSLTALETQYF.

V usage is TRBV2 and J usage is TRBJ1-2, with 10 positions matching TRBD1. Trimming took 6 bases from V and 8 from J; bases not matched to a gene: 3. The CDR3 is made up of 12 amino acids. CDR1 and CDR2 from the germline V gene are SNHLY and FYNNEI. The CDR3 loop reads CASRGTGVGYTF. CDR3 DNA sequence: TGTGCCAGCAGGGGGACAGGGGTCGGCTACACCTTC.

V gene TRBV4-2 combines with J gene TRBJ2-3, with 9 bases identical to TRBD2. This CDR3 spans 17 amino acids. Trimming removed 0 bases from V and 6 bases from J; junction bases left unmatched: 10. Per germline, CDR1 LGHNA and CDR2 YNFKEQ. DNA for the CDR3: TGTGCCAGCAGCCAAGAACCTCCAGCGGGGGGCCGGGATACGCAGTATTTT. It yields the protein CASSQEPPAGGRDTQYF.

In this sample, this clone turned up a few times. The CDR3 sequence: CASSRGREGQQFF. CDR3 bases: TGTGCCAGCAGCCGGGGGCGGGAGGGACAGCAGTTCTTC. This chain links TRBV6-5 with TRBJ2-1, with TRBD2 matching 9 bases. Trimming took 6 bases from V and 11 from J; bases not matched to a gene: 8. CDR3 size: 13 residues. Germline V CDR1 and CDR2: MNHEY, SVGAGI.

This clone has a count of ten or more. This chain joins TRBV30 and TRBJ1-3; 7 nucleotides match TRBD1. This CDR3 has 16 amino acids. J gave up 0 bases and V 1 base, and 6 bases lay outside the gene matches. Germline assignment: CDR1 GTSNPN and CDR2 SVGIG (reference sequence). The CDR3 protein is CAWSGGGVSSGNTIYF. For the CDR3, the DNA is TGTGCCTGGAGTGGAGGGGGCGTCAGCTCTGGAAACACCATATATTTT.

The rearrangement links TRBV2 to TRBJ1-1; D perhaps matches TRBD1 (5 bases). The ends were cut back, 7 bases at V and 1 base at J, with 16 bases in the middle. This CDR3 contains 15 residues. Germline CDR1 and CDR2: SNHLY and FYNNEI. The CDR3 region is CASNPPSGGNTEAFF. DNA of the CDR3: TGTGCCAGCAACCCTCCGTCCGGGGGGAACACTGAAGCTTTCTTT.

J is TRBJ2-1 and V is TRBV11-1; no clear D. CDR1 is SGHAT, CDR2 FQDESV, per germline (reference sequence). The CDR3 runs 14 residues. Trimming pared 2 bases from V and 3 bases from J, leaving 8 bases between. DNA for the CDR3: TGTGCCAGCAGCTTAATGCGTAGCTACAATGAGCAGTTCTTC. Translating gives CASSLMRSYNEQFF. Together with reference TRBV11-1 and TRBJ2-1, the CDR3 gives the full variable domain: EAEVAQSPRYKITEKSQAVAFWCDPISGHATLYWYRQILGQGPELLVQFQDESVVDDSQLPKDRFSAERLKGVDSTLKIQPAELGDSAMYLCASSLMRSYNEQFFGPGTRLTVL.

V is TRBV7-2 and J is TRBJ2-4; D not certain. Germline V gene sequence: CDR1 SGHTA, CDR2 FQGNSA. The V and J ends lost 0 bases and 8 bases respectively, with 17 bases between them. The CDR3 loop spans 16 amino acids. DNA for the CDR3: TGTGCCAGCAGCTTAGCTGGCCTCCCAAGTGGGGACATTCAGTACTTC. Protein product: CASSLAGLPSGDIQYF.

The chain couples TRBV9 to TRBJ1-1; D not certain. Between the trimmed V and J ends, which lost 5 bases and 0 bases, there was a span of 17 bases. Germline V gene data show CDR1 as SGDLS and CDR2 as YYNGEE. This CDR3 spans 16 amino acids. The CDR3 DNA sequence: TGTGCCAGCAGTCCGAGATCCGGCAGAATGAACACTGAAGCTTTCTTT. It is translated as CASSPRSGRMNTEAFF.

The rearrangement joins TRBV28 to TRBJ2-7, with 7 nucleotides matching TRBD1. The V and J ends lost 10 bases and 2 bases, in that order; junction bases with no gene match: 8. The CDR3 sequence is 13 residues long. Germline V gene sequence: CDR1 MDHEN, CDR2 SYDVKM. The CDR3, as DNA: TGTGCCATCGAGTCCGGGACAGCCTACGAGCAGTACTTC. Translating gives CAIESGTAYEQYF.

This chain uses TRBV23-1 with TRBJ1-5; 7 bases are a match to TRBD1. TRBV23-1 belongs to the ORF category, with a function that is uncertain. This CDR3 contains 19 residues. V shed 1 base and J 3 bases; nucleotides not matched to a gene: 15. The CDR3 nucleotides are TGCGCCAGCAGTCAATTCCGAGGGGGCGATGGGAACGACAATCAGCCCCAGCATTTT. Its protein product is CASSQFRGGDGNDNQPQHF.

This clone was picked up a small number of times. This chain connects TRBV25-1 to TRBJ2-3, with D possibly being TRBD1 or TRBD2 (5 bases each). The CDR3 runs 13 residues. Trimming took off 2 bases at V and 4 bases at J, with 7 bases between the two ends. Germline CDR1 reads MGHDK; CDR2 reads SYGVNS. The CDR3 is CASSERGPDTQYF. CDR3 nucleotides: TGTGCCAGCAGTGAACGGGGCCCAGATACGCAGTATTTT.

This clone was counted a few times. The rearrangement uses TRBV4-3 and TRBJ2-7; D is ambiguous. Trimming removed 1 base at V and 1 base at J, with 11 bases between. This CDR3 is built from 15 residues. Germline values: CDR1 LGHNA, CDR2 YSLEER. This CDR3 reads CASSQVWSASYEQYF. The CDR3 nucleotides read TGCGCCAGCAGCCAAGTGTGGAGTGCGTCCTACGAGCAGTACTTC.

The genes are TRBV4-2 and TRBJ1-1, with D unclear. V dropped 4 bases and J dropped 5 bases, with 14 bases sitting between them. Germline CDR1 is LGHNA and CDR2 is YNFKEQ. This CDR3 comprises 14 residues. CDR3 loop: CASSPVRAGTEAFF. The CDR3 DNA reads as TGTGCCAGCAGCCCCGTAAGGGCTGGTACTGAAGCTTTCTTT.

The V and J genes are TRBV4-1 and TRBJ2-1; tentative D call: TRBD1 (6 bases). The CDR3 loop spans 16 amino acids. Between the trimmed V and J ends, which lost 0 bases and 0 bases, there was a span of 9 bases. Germline assignment: CDR1 MGHRA and CDR2 YSYEKL. The CDR3 here is CASSQEDSSSYNEQFF. DNA for the CDR3: TGCGCCAGCAGCCAAGAGGACAGCTCCTCCTACAATGAGCAGTTCTTC.

The chain is built from TRBV10-1 and TRBJ2-1; D uncertain. The V end lost 0 bases, the J end lost 5 bases, and 17 bases lay between the germline ends. The CDR3 length is 17 residues. Looked up from germline, CDR1 is WNHNN and CDR2 is SYGVQD (reference sequence). CDR3 region: CASSESRWINEDNEQFF. The CDR3 DNA sequence: TGCGCCAGCAGTGAGTCTCGGTGGATAAACGAAGACAATGAGCAGTTCTTC.

This chain links TRBV10-3 with TRBJ2-7, with D perhaps TRBD1 (5 bases). Per germline, CDR1 ENHRY and CDR2 SYGVKD. Trimming removed 5 bases from V and 4 bases from J, with 9 bases in between. This CDR3 comprises 12 residues. CDR3 residues: CAISTDRYEQYF. The DNA of the CDR3 is TGTGCCATCAGTACCGACAGATACGAGCAGTACTTC.

V and J are TRBV6-1 and TRBJ2-7; a possible D gene is TRBD2 (6 bases). The CDR3 spans 15 residues. Looked up from germline, CDR1 is MNHNS and CDR2 is SASEGT. Trimming took 5 bases from V and 3 from J, leaving 17 bases between them. The CDR3 DNA reads as TGTGCCAGCAGTCCGTGGGGACTTTCCAACTACGAGCAGTACTTC. This encodes CASSPWGLSNYEQYF.